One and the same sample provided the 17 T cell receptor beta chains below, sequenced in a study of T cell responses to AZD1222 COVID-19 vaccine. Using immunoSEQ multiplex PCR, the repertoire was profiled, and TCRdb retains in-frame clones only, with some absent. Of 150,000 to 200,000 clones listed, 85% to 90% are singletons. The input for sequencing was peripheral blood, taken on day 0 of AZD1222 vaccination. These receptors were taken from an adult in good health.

The CDR3 sequence is CAWSRRVPVGYEQYF. The CDR3 nucleotides read TGTGCCTGGAGTCGCAGGGTCCCCGTCGGATACGAGCAGTACTTC. The chain recombines TRBV30 with TRBJ2-7; weak D call: TRBD1 (5 bases). Germline V CDR1 and CDR2: GTSNPN, SVGIG (reference sequence). Between the trimmed V and J ends, which lost 2 bases and 4 bases, there was a span of 18 bases. The CDR3 consists of 15 residues.

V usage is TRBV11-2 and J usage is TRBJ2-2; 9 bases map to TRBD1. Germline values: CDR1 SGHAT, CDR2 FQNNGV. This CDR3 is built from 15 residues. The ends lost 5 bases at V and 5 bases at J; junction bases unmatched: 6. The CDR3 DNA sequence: TGTGCCAGCAGCCTCAGGACAGGGGAGACCGGGGAGCTGTTTTTT. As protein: CASSLRTGETGELFF.

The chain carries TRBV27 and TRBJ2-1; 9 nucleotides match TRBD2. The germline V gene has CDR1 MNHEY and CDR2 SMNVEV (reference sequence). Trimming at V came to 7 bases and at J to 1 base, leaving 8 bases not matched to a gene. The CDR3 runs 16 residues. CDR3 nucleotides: TGTGCCAGCACCACCTCGACTAGCGGATCCTACAATGAGCAGTTCTTC. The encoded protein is CASTTSTSGSYNEQFF.

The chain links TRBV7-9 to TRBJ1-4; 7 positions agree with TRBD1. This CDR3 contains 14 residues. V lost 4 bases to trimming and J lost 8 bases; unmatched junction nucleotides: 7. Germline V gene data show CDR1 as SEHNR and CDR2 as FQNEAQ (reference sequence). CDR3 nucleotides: TGTGCCAGCAGCTCGTCAGGGGGACGGGAAAAACTGTTTTTT. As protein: CASSSSGGREKLFF.

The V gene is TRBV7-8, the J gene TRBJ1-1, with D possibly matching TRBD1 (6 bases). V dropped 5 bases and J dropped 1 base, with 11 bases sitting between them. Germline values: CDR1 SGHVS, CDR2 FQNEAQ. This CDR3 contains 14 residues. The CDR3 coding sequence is TGTGCCAGCAGCCTGGGGGCAGGGAACACTGAAGCTTTCTTT. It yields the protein CASSLGAGNTEAFF.

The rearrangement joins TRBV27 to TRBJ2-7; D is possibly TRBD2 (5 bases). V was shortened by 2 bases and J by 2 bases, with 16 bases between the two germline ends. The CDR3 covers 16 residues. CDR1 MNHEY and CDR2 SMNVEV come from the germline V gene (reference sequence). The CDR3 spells CASSLRSEGPPYEQYF. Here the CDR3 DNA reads TGTGCCAGCAGTTTAAGGTCAGAGGGCCCTCCCTACGAGCAGTACTTC.

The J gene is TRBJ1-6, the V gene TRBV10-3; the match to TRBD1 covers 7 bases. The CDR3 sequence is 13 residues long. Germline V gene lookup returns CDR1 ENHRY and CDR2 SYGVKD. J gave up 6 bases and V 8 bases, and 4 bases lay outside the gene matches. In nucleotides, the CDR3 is TGTGCCATCCGACAGGGAGGTAATTCACCCCTCCACTTT. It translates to CAIRQGGNSPLHF.

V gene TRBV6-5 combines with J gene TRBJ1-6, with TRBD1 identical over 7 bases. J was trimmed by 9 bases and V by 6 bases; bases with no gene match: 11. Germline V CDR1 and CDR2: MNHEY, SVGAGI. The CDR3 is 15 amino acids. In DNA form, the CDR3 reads TGTGCCAGCAGCGCTTCGGTACAGGGGAGTTCACCCCTCCACTTT. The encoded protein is CASSASVQGSSPLHF.

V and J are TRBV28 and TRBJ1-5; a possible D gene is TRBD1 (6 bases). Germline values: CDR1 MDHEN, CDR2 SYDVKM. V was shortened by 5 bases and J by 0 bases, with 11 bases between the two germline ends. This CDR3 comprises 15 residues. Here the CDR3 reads CASSGGGYSNQPQHF. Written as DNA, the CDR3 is TGTGCCAGCAGTGGGGGCGGGTATAGCAATCAGCCCCAGCATTTT.

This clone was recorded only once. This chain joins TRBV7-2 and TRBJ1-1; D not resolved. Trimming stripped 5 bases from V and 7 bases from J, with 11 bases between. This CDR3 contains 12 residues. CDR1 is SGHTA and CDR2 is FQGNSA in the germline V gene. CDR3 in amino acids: CASSKRSNEAFF. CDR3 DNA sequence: TGTGCCAGCAGCAAACGTTCTAATGAAGCTTTCTTT.

CDR3 protein: CASSWDRRQPQHF. The CDR3 DNA reads as TGTGCCAGCAGCTGGGACAGACGGCAGCCCCAGCATTTT. The rearrangement uses TRBV5-8 and TRBJ1-5; 7 bases are shared with TRBD1. Germline trimming cut 3 bases from V and 7 bases from J; bases unmatched to any gene: 4. This CDR3 contains 13 residues. The germline V gene has CDR1 SGHTS and CDR2 YDEGEE.

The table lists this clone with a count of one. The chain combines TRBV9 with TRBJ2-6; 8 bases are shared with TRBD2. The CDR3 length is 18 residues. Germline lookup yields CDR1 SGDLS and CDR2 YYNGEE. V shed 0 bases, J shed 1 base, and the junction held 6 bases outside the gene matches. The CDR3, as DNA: TGTGCCAGCAGCGTAGTTCCGGGAGGGCCTTCTGGGGCCAACGTCCTGACTTTC. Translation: CASSVVPGGPSGANVLTF.

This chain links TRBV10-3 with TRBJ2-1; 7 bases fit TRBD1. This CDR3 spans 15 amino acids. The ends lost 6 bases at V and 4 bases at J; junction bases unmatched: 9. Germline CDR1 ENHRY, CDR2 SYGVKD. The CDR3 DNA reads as TGTGCCATCAGCGCCGACAGGGTTCTATACAATGAGCAGTTCTTC. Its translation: CAISADRVLYNEQFF.

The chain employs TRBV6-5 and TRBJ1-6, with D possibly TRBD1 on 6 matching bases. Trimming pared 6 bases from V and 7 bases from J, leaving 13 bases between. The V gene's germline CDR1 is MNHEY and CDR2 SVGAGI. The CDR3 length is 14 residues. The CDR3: CASSGDTRNSPLHF. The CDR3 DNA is TGTGCCAGCAGCGGGGACACCCGGAATTCACCCCTCCACTTT.

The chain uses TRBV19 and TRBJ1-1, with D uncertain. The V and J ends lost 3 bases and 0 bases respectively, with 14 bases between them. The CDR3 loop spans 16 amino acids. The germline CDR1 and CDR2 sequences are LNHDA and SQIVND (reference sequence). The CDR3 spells CASSMGRAIMNTEAFF. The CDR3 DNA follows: TGTGCCAGTAGTATGGGCCGGGCTATCATGAACACTGAAGCTTTCTTT.

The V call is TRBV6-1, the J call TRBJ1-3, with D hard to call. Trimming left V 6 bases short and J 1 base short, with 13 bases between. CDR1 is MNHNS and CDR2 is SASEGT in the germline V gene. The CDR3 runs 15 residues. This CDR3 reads CASRTSGPSGNTIYF. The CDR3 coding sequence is TGTGCCAGCAGAACTTCCGGGCCGTCTGGAAACACCATATATTTT.

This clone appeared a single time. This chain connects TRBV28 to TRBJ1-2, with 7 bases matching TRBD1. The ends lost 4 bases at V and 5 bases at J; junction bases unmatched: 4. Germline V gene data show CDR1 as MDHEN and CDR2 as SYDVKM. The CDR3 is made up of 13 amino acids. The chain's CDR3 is CASSYTGEYGYTF. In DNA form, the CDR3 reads TGTGCCAGCAGTTACACAGGGGAGTATGGCTACACCTTC.